The TCR beta chain described here comes from a study of Graves' ophthalmopathy and Graves' hyperthyroidism. Points from the study as a whole: Classification of ophthalmopathy versus stable hyperthyroidism by a 13-signature model yielded about 90% sensitivity and just over 80% specificity. Clonotypes were expanded in thyroid at above 0.001 frequency, and most also appeared in blood. As the model predicted ophthalmopathy progression, it achieved a sensitivity of about 71% and a specificity of 72% to 80%.

Amplification of TCR beta CDR3 regions used RNA transcripts. An initial RT-PCR round employing HTBI primers preceded a second-round multiplex PCR. MiXCR, run by TCRdb on the multiplex PCR reads, gives a single entry per CDR3 protein. The sample comprises 300,000 to 350,000 distinct CDR3 sequences, 15% to 20% of which are singletons, and 10% to 15% rests with the top ten. This CDR3 has 15 amino acids. CDR1 is GTSNPN and CDR2 is SVGIG in the germline V gene (reference sequence). The PBMCs originated from roughly 10 ml of fresh peripheral blood. Ten or more counts support this clonotype. The target antigen is unknown. Sequence at one end of the junction differs from germline and may be a read error.

Source material: peripheral blood. The rearrangement uses TRBV30 and TRBJ1-5; a weak D match, TRBD1 (5 bases). The TCR sequence derives from an adult man with Graves' ophthalmopathy. In nucleotides, the CDR3 is TGTGCCTGGAGTGTAGTGGGGACGCACAATCGGCCCCAGCATTTT. It yields the protein CAWSVVGTHNRPQHF.